These 9 T cell receptor beta chains originate from one sample sequenced in a study of control samples from healthy donors and cancer patients. TCRdb keeps only in-frame clones here, not all; method: immunoSEQ multiplex PCR. The sample contains 200,000 to 250,000 clones, around 94% of which appear only once. Sequenced material: blood. These receptors all come from a middle-aged man in good health.

The chain joins TRBV7-8 to TRBJ2-1, with D possibly TRBD2 on 6 matching bases. V lost 3 bases and J 7 bases, leaving 16 bases between the germline ends. There are 15 residues in the CDR3. Per germline, CDR1 SGHVS and CDR2 FQNEAQ. CDR3 sequence reads: CASSLAGTGRNEQFF. The CDR3 DNA follows: TGTGCCAGCAGCTTGGCCGGGACTGGGCGGAATGAGCAGTTCTTC.

This chain joins TRBV7-5 and TRBJ2-7; the listed D gene, TRBD1, was not tested against the DNA. TRBV7-5 is described as a pseudogene. This CDR3 has 14 residues. Here the CDR3 DNA reads TGTGTCAGAAGCTTAGTTGCAGGGGGCGGCGAGCAGTACGTC. This codes for CVRSLVAGGGEQYV.

The V gene is TRBV5-1, the J gene TRBJ2-7; 9 bases line up with TRBD1. The germline gives CDR1 SGHRS, CDR2 YFSETQ. Germline trimming cut 0 bases from V and 4 bases from J; bases unmatched to any gene: 5. The CDR3 is made up of 15 amino acids. This CDR3 is CASSLEGTGLYEQYF. The CDR3, as DNA: TGCGCCAGCAGCTTGGAGGGGACAGGGTTGTACGAGCAGTACTTC.

The CDR3 DNA reads TGCAGTGCTGGGATAAAGTGGGGCTACACCTTC. Protein: CSAGIKWGYTF. This chain uses TRBV20-1 with TRBJ1-2; unclear D gene. This CDR3 comprises 11 residues. Germline CDR1 is DFQATT and CDR2 is SNEGSKA (reference sequence). The V end was cut by 5 bases, the J end by 8 bases, with 12 bases between.

This chain connects TRBV5-1 to TRBJ1-4; the D gene is possibly TRBD1 (5 bases). The V and J ends lost 4 bases and 3 bases respectively, with 13 bases between them. CDR1 and CDR2 (germline): SGHRS, YFSETQ. This CDR3 has 15 amino acids. The CDR3 protein is CASSDGTGSNEKLFF. CDR3 nucleotides: TGCGCCAGCAGCGACGGGACGGGTTCTAATGAAAAACTGTTTTTT.

The sample holds one count of this clone. The chain is built from TRBV5-1 and TRBJ1-1, with 7 bases that match TRBD1. The trim removed 3 bases at V and 4 bases at J, leaving 9 bases unmatched. The CDR3 has 15 amino acids. CDR1 is SGHRS and CDR2 is YFSETQ in the germline V gene. The CDR3 DNA reads TGCGCCAGCAGCTATCTTTCACAGGGGAGCACTGAAGCTTTCTTT. The encoded protein is CASSYLSQGSTEAFF.

This chain uses TRBV14 with TRBJ1-4; D remains unclear. Trimming removed 0 bases from V and 12 bases from J, with 8 bases in between. This CDR3 comprises 12 residues. Germline V CDR1 and CDR2: SGHDN, FVKESK. The CDR3 loop reads CASSQDTRELFF. The CDR3 DNA follows: TGTGCCAGCAGCCAAGATACGAGGGAACTGTTTTTT.

The chain links TRBV21-1 to TRBJ1-2; the table's TRBD1 call for D was not verified on the DNA. TRBV21-1 is flagged as a pseudogene. The CDR3 has 21 residues. CDR3 amino acids: CASSKSLSGFDGPRDIYGYTF. As DNA, the CDR3 is TGTGCCAGCAGCAAAAGTTTATCGGGTTTCGACGGACCAAGGGACATCTATGGCTACACCTTC.

The chain joins TRBV6-1 to TRBJ1-1; D gene ambiguous. Trimming pared 3 bases from V and 5 bases from J, leaving 10 bases between. The CDR3 contains 13 residues. Germline loops: CDR1 MNHNS, CDR2 SASEGT. The CDR3 region has the DNA TGTGCCAGCAGTGAGACCGATAGAACTGAAGCTTTCTTT. Protein sequence: CASSETDRTEAFF.